What follows describes a single T cell receptor (beta chain). Using immunoSEQ multiplex PCR, the repertoire was profiled, and TCRdb retains in-frame clones only, with some absent. Here the sample spans around 160,000 clones, 91% being singletons. CDR1 SGHVS and CDR2 FNYEAQ come from the germline V gene. The CDR3 loop spans 14 amino acids. The germline V and J ends were trimmed by 1 base and 9 bases, with 15 bases remaining between them. This specimen belongs to a study of cytomegalovirus exposure and HLA in healthy donors. This chain links TRBV7-6 with TRBJ1-1, with D perhaps TRBD1 (6 bases). The receptor's source is a woman younger than 30 in good health and CMV-seropositive. The sample was PBMCs. Here the CDR3 DNA reads TGTGCCAGCAGCTTAGGGAGGAAGGGGGACCAAGCTTTCTTT. Translated: CASSLGRKGDQAFF. Full variable domain (remainder filled in from reference TRBV7-6 and TRBJ1-1): GAGVSQSPRYKVTKRGQDVALRCDPISGHVSLYWYRQALGQGPEFLTYFNYEAQQDKSGLPNDRFSAERPEGSISTLTIQRTEQRDSAMYRCASSLGRKGDQAFFGQGTRLTVV.